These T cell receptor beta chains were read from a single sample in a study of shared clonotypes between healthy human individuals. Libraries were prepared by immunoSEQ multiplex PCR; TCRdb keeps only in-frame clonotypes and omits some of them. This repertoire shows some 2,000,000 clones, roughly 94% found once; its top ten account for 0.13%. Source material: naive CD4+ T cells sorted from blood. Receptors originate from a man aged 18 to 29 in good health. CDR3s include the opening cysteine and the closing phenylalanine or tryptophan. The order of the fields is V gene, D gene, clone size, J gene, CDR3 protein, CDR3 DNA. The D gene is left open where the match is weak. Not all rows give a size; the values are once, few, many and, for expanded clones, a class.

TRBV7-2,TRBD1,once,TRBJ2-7,CASSPGQSPYEQYF,TGTGCCAGCAGCCCGGGACAGTCCCCCTACGAGCAGTACTTC
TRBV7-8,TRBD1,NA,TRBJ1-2,CASSSTGDYGYTF,TGTGCCAGCAGCTCTACAGGGGACTATGGCTACACCTTC
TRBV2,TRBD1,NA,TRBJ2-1,CASTIIPGQGVEQFF,TGTGCCAGCACCATTATCCCGGGACAGGGGGTTGAGCAGTTCTTC
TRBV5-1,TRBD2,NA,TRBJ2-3,CASSSVRLASTDTQYF,TGCGCCAGCAGCAGCGTGAGACTAGCCTCCACAGATACGCAGTATTTT
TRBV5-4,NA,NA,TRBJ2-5,CASSLGQQQETQYF,TGTGCCAGCAGCTTGGGCCAGCAGCAAGAGACCCAGTACTTC
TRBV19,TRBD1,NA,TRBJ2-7,CASSILYGTVYSYEQYF,TGTGCCAGTAGTATTCTCTATGGGACAGTATACTCCTACGAGCAGTACTTC
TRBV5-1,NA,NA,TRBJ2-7,CASSSNRYEQYF,TGCGCCAGCAGCTCCAATCGCTACGAGCAGTACTTC
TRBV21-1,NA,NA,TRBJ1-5,CASSKASHTRVRNQPQHF,TGTGCCAGCAGCAAAGCCAGCCACACCCGTGTACGCAATCAGCCCCAGCATTTT
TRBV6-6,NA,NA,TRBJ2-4,CASSLGGYGKNIQYF,TGTGCCAGCAGCCTTGGGGGGTACGGCAAAAACATTCAGTACTTC
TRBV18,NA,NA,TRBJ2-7,CASSPWLDSSYEQYF,TGTGCCAGCTCACCGTGGCTAGATTCCTCCTACGAGCAGTACTTC
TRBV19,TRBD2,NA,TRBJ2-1,CASSNPSGSSYNEQFF,TGTGCCAGTAGTAACCCCAGCGGGAGCTCCTACAATGAGCAGTTCTTC
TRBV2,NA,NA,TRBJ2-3,CASNRLGTDTQYF,TGTGCCAGCAACCGGCTCGGAACAGATACGCAGTATTTT
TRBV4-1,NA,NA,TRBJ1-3,CASSQDVGGARPWNTIYF,TGCGCCAGCAGCCAAGATGTGGGGGGCGCGAGGCCTTGGAACACCATATATTTT
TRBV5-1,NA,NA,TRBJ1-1,CATSPGAPNTEAFF,TGCGCCACCTCCCCGGGGGCTCCGAACACTGAAGCTTTCTTT
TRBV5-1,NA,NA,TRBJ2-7,CASSFDGNSYEQYF,TGCGCCAGCAGCTTTGACGGGAACTCCTACGAGCAGTACTTC
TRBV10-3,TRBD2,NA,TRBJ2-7,CAISDGGVSYEQYF,TGTGCCATCAGTGATGGGGGGGTCTCCTACGAGCAGTACTTC
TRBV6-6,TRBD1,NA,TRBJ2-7,CASSWTGGSEQYF,TGTGCCAGCAGCTGGACAGGGGGTTCCGAGCAGTACTTC
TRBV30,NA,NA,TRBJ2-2,CAWRSVGELFF,TGTGCCTGGAGAAGCGTCGGGGAGCTGTTTTTT
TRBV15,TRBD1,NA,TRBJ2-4,CATSSSTGANLAKNIQYF,TGTGCCACCAGCAGCAGCACAGGGGCCAACCTCGCCAAAAACATTCAGTACTTC
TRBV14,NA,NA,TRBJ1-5,CVVGDTQHF,TGTGTGGTGGGCGATACCCAGCATTTT
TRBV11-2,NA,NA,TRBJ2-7,CASSFRQFTYEQYF,TGTGCCAGCAGCTTCAGACAGTTCACCTACGAGCAGTACTTC
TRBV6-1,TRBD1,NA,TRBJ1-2,CASSELWDRARSYGYTF,TGTGCCAGCAGTGAATTATGGGACAGGGCCCGATCCTATGGCTACACCTTC
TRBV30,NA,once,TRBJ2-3,CAWGPRWDTQYF,TGTGCCTGGGGCCCCCGTTGGGATACGCAGTATTTT
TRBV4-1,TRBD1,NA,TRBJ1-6,CASSQDKDRVYNSPLHF,TGCGCCAGCAGCCAAGATAAGGACAGGGTCTATAATTCACCCCTCCACTTT
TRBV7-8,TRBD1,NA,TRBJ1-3,CASSLVTGGGFSGNTIYF,TGTGCCAGCAGCTTAGTTACAGGGGGCGGTTTCTCTGGAAACACCATATATTTT
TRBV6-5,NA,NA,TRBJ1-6,CASSYSRQAWDSPLHF,TGTGCCAGCAGTTACAGTCGGCAGGCATGGGACTCACCCCTCCACTTT